The 29 T cell receptor beta chains below were found in one sample sequenced in a study of monozygotic twins with inflammatory bowel disease. TCRdb reprocessed the 5' RACE reads and reports one entry per CDR3 protein, with no DNA. Recorded for this sample: about 160,000 distinct CDR3 sequences. Sample: blood. These receptors originate from a human donor with ulcerative colitis or Crohn's disease, or a healthy co-twin of an affected twin (not recorded which).

The J gene is TRBJ1-1, the V gene TRBV5-8. This CDR3 is 15 amino acids long. Per germline, CDR1 SGHTS and CDR2 YDEGEE. The CDR3 reads CASSVGSGRNTEAFF.

V is TRBV6-2 or TRBV6-3 and J is TRBJ2-2. CDR1 is MNHEY, CDR2 SVGEGT, per germline. The CDR3 sequence is 12 residues long. CDR3 residues: CASMSSTGELFF.

The chain uses TRBV20-1 and TRBJ1-4; the D gene TCRdb calls, TRBD1, cannot be checked with no DNA. This CDR3 is built from 13 residues. Germline V gene sequence: CDR1 DFQATT, CDR2 SNEGSKA (reference sequence). This CDR3 reads CSARGGEREKLFF.

The chain links TRBV6-1 to TRBJ2-7. Germline V lookup: CDR1 MNHNS, CDR2 SASEGT. The CDR3 totals 13 residues. The CDR3 protein is CASSGRTPYEQYF.

The chain is built from TRBV30 and TRBJ1-1. The V gene's germline CDR1 is GTSNPN and CDR2 SVGIG (reference sequence). The CDR3 length is 14 residues. This chain's CDR3 is CAWSVRGLNTEAFF.

The J gene is TRBJ1-1, the V gene TRBV5-1; TCRdb outputs TRBD1, but without DNA this stays unchecked. The CDR3 is 13 amino acids. In germline, CDR1 is SGHRS, CDR2 YFSETQ. This chain's CDR3 is CASSPSGTAEAFF.

V usage is TRBV29-1 and J usage is TRBJ1-1; no DNA is available, so the TRBD1 call from TCRdb remains unchecked. The germline gives CDR1 SQVTM, CDR2 ANQGSEA. The CDR3 runs 12 residues. The CDR3 spells CSVGGGITEAFF.

The chain couples TRBV14 to TRBJ2-7; no DNA is available, so the TRBD1 call from TCRdb remains unchecked. The CDR3 runs to 17 residues. Per the germline V gene, CDR1 is SGHDN and CDR2 is FVKESK. CDR3 sequence: CASSQRQGTGSSYEQYF.

The chain recombines TRBV9 with TRBJ1-2; TCRdb gives TRBD1 as the D gene, but with no DNA this cannot be confirmed. Germline CDR1 reads SGDLS; CDR2 reads YYNGEE. The length of the CDR3 is 14 residues. The CDR3 is CASSVGIGDYGYTF. Complete variable domain (other parts from reference TRBV9 and TRBJ1-2): DSGVTQTPKHLITATGQRVTLRCSPRSGDLSVYWYQQSLDQGLQFLIQYYNGEERAKGNILERFSAQQFPDLHSELNLSSLELGDSALYFCASSVGIGDYGYTFGSGTRLTVV.

The CDR3 reads CASSLRGIPGADTQYF. This chain connects TRBV5-1 to TRBJ2-3; as DNA is missing, the TRBD1 call by TCRdb cannot be tested. In germline, CDR1 is SGHRS, CDR2 YFSETQ. CDR3 length: 16 residues.

The chain is built from TRBV5-6 and TRBJ2-3; TCRdb gives TRBD2 as the D gene, but with no DNA this cannot be confirmed. CDR1 is SGHDT, CDR2 YYEEEE, per germline. CDR3 length: 18 amino acids. This chain's CDR3 is CASSSGLAGAPHTNTQYF.

The chain recombines TRBV10-3 with TRBJ1-2; TCRdb gives TRBD1 as the D gene, but with no DNA this cannot be confirmed. CDR3 size: 14 residues. The germline V gene has CDR1 ENHRY and CDR2 SYGVKD. The CDR3 loop reads CAISRMDRGHGHTF.

The genes are TRBV10-3 and TRBJ2-7; without DNA, the TCRdb call of TRBD1 cannot be checked. The CDR3 totals 14 residues. Germline V gene sequence: CDR1 ENHRY, CDR2 SYGVKD. CDR3: CAISDGGQGYEQYF.

This rearrangement joins TRBV11-2 to TRBJ1-1. CDR1 and CDR2 from the germline V gene are SGHAT and FQNNGV. This CDR3 spans 15 amino acids. CDR3 loop: CASSLDRPGRTEAFF.

V is TRBV6-5 and J is TRBJ2-2. The CDR3 has 14 residues. Germline CDR1 is MNHEY and CDR2 is SVGAGI. The CDR3 here is CASSYSSWARELFF.

The genes are TRBV20-1 and TRBJ2-1; TCRdb's D gene call, TRBD1, goes unchecked for lack of DNA. There are 13 residues in the CDR3. Germline values: CDR1 DFQATT, CDR2 SNEGSKA (reference sequence). The chain's CDR3 is CSAPDRGGDEQFF.

This rearrangement joins TRBV21-1 to TRBJ1-1; as DNA is missing, the TRBD1 call by TCRdb cannot be tested. TRBV21-1 is marked as a pseudogene. The CDR3 runs to 14 residues. The CDR3 spells CASSPPFWGTEAFF.

The rearrangement uses TRBV5-1 and TRBJ2-3; the D gene TCRdb calls, TRBD1, cannot be checked with no DNA. The CDR3 has 15 residues. Germline V lookup: CDR1 SGHRS, CDR2 YFSETQ. CDR3 loop: CASSDPGLAADTQYF.

J is TRBJ2-6 and V is TRBV9. The CDR3 is 15 residues long. CDR1 is SGDLS, CDR2 YYNGEE, per germline. CDR3 loop: CASSVPPSGANVLTF. The full variable domain, its missing parts supplied by reference TRBV9 and TRBJ2-6, is DSGVTQTPKHLITATGQRVTLRCSPRSGDLSVYWYQQSLDQGLQFLIQYYNGEERAKGNILERFSAQQFPDLHSELNLSSLELGDSALYFCASSVPPSGANVLTFGAGSRLTVL.

The chain joins TRBV3-1 to TRBJ2-7; TCRdb indicates TRBD1, and absent DNA this call remains unverified. CDR1 and CDR2 from the germline V gene are LGHDT and YNNKEL (reference sequence). The CDR3 is made up of 14 amino acids. The CDR3 loop reads CASSQGYRADEQYF.

This chain links TRBV20-1 with TRBJ1-1; lacking DNA, the TRBD1 call made by TCRdb goes unchecked. The CDR3 loop spans 16 amino acids. Germline CDR1 reads DFQATT; CDR2 reads SNEGSKA (reference sequence). CDR3 in amino acids: CSARGGAQGRLTEAFF.

The chain employs TRBV7-2 and TRBJ2-1; TCRdb's assignment of TRBD2 cannot be checked, as there is no DNA. CDR3 length equals 15 residues. Looked up from germline, CDR1 is SGHTA and CDR2 is FQGNSA. CDR3 in amino acids: CASRSGTSGSREQFF.

J is TRBJ2-7 and V is TRBV7-9; absent DNA, TCRdb's TRBD1 call cannot be checked. Germline V gene data show CDR1 as SEHNR and CDR2 as FQNEAQ (reference sequence). The CDR3 has 15 residues. The CDR3 here is CASSYEGDRPYEQYF. The entire variable domain, with the rest obtained from reference TRBV7-9 and TRBJ2-7, is as follows: DTGVSQNPRHKITKRGQNVTFRCDPISEHNRLYWYRQTLGQGPEFLTYFQNEAQLEKSRLLSDRFSAERPKGSFSTLEIQRTEQGDSAMYLCASSYEGDRPYEQYFGPGTRLTVT.

This chain uses TRBV18 with TRBJ2-1. CDR3 length: 12 amino acids. CDR1 and CDR2 from the germline V gene are KGHSH and LQKENI. Here the CDR3 reads CASSPVWNEQFF. The full variable domain, completed using reference TRBV18 and TRBJ2-1, is NAGVMQNPRHLVRRRGQEARLRCSPMKGHSHVYWYRQLPEEGLKFMVYLQKENIIDESGMPKERFSAEFPKEGPSILRIQQVVRGDSAAYFCASSPVWNEQFFGPGTRLTVL.

The CDR3 spells CSVNRERETQYF. This chain links TRBV20-1 with TRBJ2-5; no DNA is available, so the TRBD1 call from TCRdb remains unchecked. Germline V CDR1 and CDR2: DFQATT, SNEGSKA (reference sequence). The length of the CDR3 is 12 residues.

This chain joins TRBV29-1 and TRBJ2-1. The CDR3 sequence is 13 residues long. Germline V gene lookup returns CDR1 SQVTM and CDR2 ANQGSEA. CDR3 sequence reads: CSVEVAPYNEQFF.

The chain employs TRBV7-2 and TRBJ2-2. The CDR3 length is 14 residues. Germline assignment: CDR1 SGHTA and CDR2 FQGNSA. The chain's CDR3 is CASKVGINTGELFF.

The rearrangement joins TRBV20-1 to TRBJ2-4. This CDR3 region has 13 residues. Germline V gene sequence: CDR1 DFQATT, CDR2 SNEGSKA (reference sequence). This CDR3 is CSASQIAKNIQYF.

The genes are TRBV7-2 and TRBJ1-3; TCRdb outputs TRBD1, but without DNA this stays unchecked. CDR3 length: 15 residues. Germline values: CDR1 SGHTA, CDR2 FQGNSA. This CDR3 reads CASSLTPRVLNTIYF.